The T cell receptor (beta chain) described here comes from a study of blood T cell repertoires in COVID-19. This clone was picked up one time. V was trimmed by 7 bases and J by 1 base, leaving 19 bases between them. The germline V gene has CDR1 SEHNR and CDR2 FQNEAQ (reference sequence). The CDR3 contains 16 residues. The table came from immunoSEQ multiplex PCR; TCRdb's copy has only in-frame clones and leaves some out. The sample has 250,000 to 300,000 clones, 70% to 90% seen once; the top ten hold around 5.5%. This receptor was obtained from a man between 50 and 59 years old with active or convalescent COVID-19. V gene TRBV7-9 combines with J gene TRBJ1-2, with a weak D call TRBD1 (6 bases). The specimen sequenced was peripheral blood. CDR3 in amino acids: CASISLWGPLNYGYTF. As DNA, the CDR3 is TGTGCCAGCATCTCTCTTTGGGGGCCCCTTAACTATGGCTACACCTTC.